These 10 T cell receptor beta chains were sequenced from one sample in a study of blood T cell repertoires in COVID-19 (dated by TCRdb to 2018 to 2021). The method behind the library was the immunoSEQ multiplex PCR assay. The clones in this table, taken by TCRdb from immuneACCESS, are in-frame only. Not every clone is retained; where verified, under half of the shortfall comes from an unresolved V gene, and the cause of the rest is unknown. Counted in this sample were 65,000 to 85,000 clones; about 93% of them appeared once. The ten most abundant clones make up 6.5% to 8.5% of the sample. Sequenced: peripheral blood. The receptor source for this set is a human donor in a cohort sampled during active COVID-19.

V is TRBV11-2 and J is TRBJ2-7, with 10 positions matching TRBD1. Germline V gives CDR1 SGHAT, CDR2 FQNNGV. The V and J ends lost 4 bases and 1 base, in that order; junction bases with no gene match: 7. The CDR3 runs to 16 residues. The CDR3 spells CASSSAGTGESYEQYF. The CDR3 coding sequence is TGTGCCAGCAGCTCGGCCGGGACAGGGGAGTCCTACGAGCAGTACTTC. The complete variable domain, with remaining parts taken from reference TRBV11-2 and TRBJ2-7, reads EAGVAQSPRYKIIEKRQSVAFWCNPISGHATLYWYQQILGQGPKLLIQFQNNGVVDDSQLPKDRFSAERLKGVDSTLKIQPAKLEDSAVYLCASSSAGTGESYEQYFGPGTRLTVT.

The V gene is TRBV6-6, the J gene TRBJ1-6; D ambiguous. The CDR3 sequence is 14 residues long. The germline V gene has CDR1 MNHNY and CDR2 SVGAGI (reference sequence). Trimming shortened V by 4 bases and J by 7 bases, and 11 bases separated the two germline ends. For the CDR3, the DNA is TGTGCCAGCAGTTTCCCGGAGAGAAATTCACCCCTCCACTTT. Translated, it gives CASSFPERNSPLHF.

The V and J genes are TRBV5-1 and TRBJ2-3; TRBD1 matches at 9 bases. The V gene's germline CDR1 is SGHRS and CDR2 YFSETQ. The CDR3 runs to 14 residues. Trimming at V came to 5 bases and at J to 3 bases, leaving 4 bases not matched to a gene. The CDR3 DNA sequence: TGCGCCAGCAGACAGGGGGCGCAGACAGATACGCAGTATTTT. Protein sequence: CASRQGAQTDTQYF. The variable domain in full, with the rest retrieved from reference TRBV5-1 and TRBJ2-3, is KAGVTQTPRYLIKTRGQQVTLSCSPISGHRSVSWYQQTPGQGLQFLFEYFSETQRNKGNFPGRFSGRQFSNSRSEMNVSTLELGDSALYLCASRQGAQTDTQYFGPGTRLTVL.

This clone was detected only a few times. The chain recombines TRBV7-9 with TRBJ2-2, with 8 nucleotides matching TRBD1. The trim removed 4 bases at V and 4 bases at J, leaving 11 bases unmatched. In germline, CDR1 is SEHNR, CDR2 FQNEAQ (reference sequence). The CDR3 covers 17 residues. The CDR3 coding sequence is TGTGCCAGCAGCTCTAATCAGGGGGCGTACGGCACCGGGGAGCTGTTTTTT. Its protein is CASSSNQGAYGTGELFF.

The genes are TRBV10-3 and TRBJ1-6, with 10 bases identical to TRBD1. J was trimmed by 9 bases and V by 2 bases; bases with no gene match: 10. Germline CDR1 is ENHRY and CDR2 is SYGVKD. This CDR3 region has 17 residues. The CDR3 reads CAISERQGAGGSSPLHF. CDR3 nucleotides: TGTGCCATCAGTGAGAGACAGGGGGCGGGAGGGAGTTCACCCCTCCACTTT.

The chain links TRBV4-1 to TRBJ1-5, with D maybe TRBD1 (6 bases). The CDR3 is 15 amino acids. V was pared by 0 bases and J by 9 bases, with 15 bases between. The germline gives CDR1 MGHRA, CDR2 YSYEKL. CDR3 sequence reads: CASSQEGGRMGPQHF. The CDR3 DNA sequence: TGCGCCAGCAGCCAAGAAGGGGGACGCATGGGGCCCCAGCATTTT.

The chain carries TRBV5-4 and TRBJ2-1; perhaps TRBD2 as D (5 bases). CDR3 length: 15 amino acids. V lost 7 bases and J 7 bases, leaving 21 bases between the germline ends. The germline CDR1 and CDR2 sequences are SGHNT and YYREEE (reference sequence). In DNA form, the CDR3 reads TGTGCCAGCGGGCCATCAGAGGGTAGTTGGAATGAGCAGTTCTTC. Translation gives CASGPSEGSWNEQFF.

The genes are TRBV7-8 and TRBJ1-5; D unclear. V was shortened by 2 bases and J by 5 bases, with 10 bases between the two germline ends. Per germline, CDR1 SGHVS and CDR2 FQNEAQ. The CDR3 consists of 14 residues. The CDR3 region has the DNA TGTGCCAGCAGCTTACCGGGGTATGATCAGCCCCAGCATTTT. The encoded protein is CASSLPGYDQPQHF.

V is TRBV5-3 and J is TRBJ2-2; 8 bases match TRBD2. TRBV5-3 is an open reading frame whose function is uncertain. The CDR3 runs to 13 residues. J lost 6 bases, V lost 4 bases, and 2 bases had no gene match. CDR3 protein: CARSPGLAGELFF. DNA for the CDR3: TGTGCCAGAAGCCCGGGACTAGCCGGGGAGCTGTTTTTT.

The CDR3 reads CASSLESSGNTIYF. The CDR3 coding sequence is TGTGCCAGCAGTTTAGAGAGCTCTGGAAACACCATATATTTT. The chain uses TRBV6-5 and TRBJ1-3; the D is unclear. This CDR3 comprises 14 residues. The germline V gene has CDR1 MNHEY and CDR2 SVGAGI. The V end lost 4 bases, the J end lost 0 bases, and 7 bases lay between the germline ends.